One sample yielded the 2 T cell receptor beta chains listed below, sequenced in a study of vaccination and CD4 T cells after COVID-19. Time point here: late sampling 161 to 241 days after vaccination in a few convalescent patients. Treatment specified: approximately 10-day PBMC culture with coronavirus spike peptide pools or control peptides (ViraFEST assay). An Oncomine TCR Beta short-read assay was used to sequence the DNA from cultured CD4+ T cells. TCRdb redid the calling of the PCR reads with MiXCR, one entry per CDR3 protein. The sample holds some 22,000 distinct CDR3 sequences; 30% to 35% are singletons and the top ten take 8.6%. These TCRs' antigens remain unknown. The sample consisted of CD4+ T cells from blood, cultured in vitro, taken about 7 months after SARS-CoV-2 vaccination. The receptors derive from a human donor who had recovered from COVID-19.

This chain uses TRBV7-6 with TRBJ2-7; 13 nucleotides align to TRBD2. J was trimmed by 4 bases and V by 3 bases; bases with no gene match: 3. The CDR3 consists of 15 residues. Germline loops: CDR1 SGHVS, CDR2 FNYEAQ. This CDR3 is CASSFGLAGEYEQYF. The CDR3 DNA is TGTGCCAGCAGCTTCGGACTAGCGGGAGAGTACGAGCAGTACTTC.

The sample holds a few counts of this clonotype. This chain joins TRBV20-1 and TRBJ2-1; TRBD2 agrees at 9 bases. The CDR3 contains 14 residues. CDR1 is DFQATT and CDR2 is SNEGSKA in the germline V gene (reference sequence). The trim removed 3 bases at V and 7 bases at J, leaving 7 bases unmatched. CDR3 sequence: CSARGLAGWNEQFF. The CDR3 DNA reads TGCAGTGCTAGGGGGCTAGCGGGATGGAATGAGCAGTTCTTC.